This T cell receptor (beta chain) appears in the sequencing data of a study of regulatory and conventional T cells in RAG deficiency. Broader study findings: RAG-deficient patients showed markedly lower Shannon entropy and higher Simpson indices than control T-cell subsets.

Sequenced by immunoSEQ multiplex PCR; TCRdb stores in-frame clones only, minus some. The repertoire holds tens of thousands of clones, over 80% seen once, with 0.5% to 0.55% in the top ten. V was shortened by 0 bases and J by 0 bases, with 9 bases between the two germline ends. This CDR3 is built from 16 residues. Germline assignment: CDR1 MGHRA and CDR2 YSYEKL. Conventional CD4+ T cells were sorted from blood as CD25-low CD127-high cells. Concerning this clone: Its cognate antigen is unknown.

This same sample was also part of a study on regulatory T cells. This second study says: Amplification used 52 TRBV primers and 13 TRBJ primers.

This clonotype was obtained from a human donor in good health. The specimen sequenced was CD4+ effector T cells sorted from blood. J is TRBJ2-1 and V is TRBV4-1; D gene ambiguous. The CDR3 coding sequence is TGCGCCAGCAGCCAAGACGTCCGCCCCTCCTACAATGAGCAGTTCTTC. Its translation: CASSQDVRPSYNEQFF.